The 10 T cell receptor beta chains listed next were all sequenced from one sample in a study of cytomegalovirus exposure and HLA in healthy donors. Produced via immunoSEQ multiplex PCR; TCRdb's table is partial and in-frame only. Seen here are 150,000 or so clones, 75% to 90% observed once, and the top ten hold more than 0.95%. Sequenced sample: PBMCs. All receptors come from a woman under 30 in good health and CMV-seronegative.

This chain uses TRBV29-1 with TRBJ2-1; D is ambiguous. This CDR3 has 11 amino acids. Trimming took 4 bases from V and 8 from J, leaving 9 bases between them. Germline V gene data show CDR1 as SQVTM and CDR2 as ANQGSEA. The CDR3, as DNA: TGCAGCGTTGCGGAAGGAGATGAGCAGTTCTTC. It translates to CSVAEGDEQFF.

This chain connects TRBV5-1 to TRBJ2-3, with 8 bases fitting TRBD2. The CDR3 has 15 residues. Trimming took 6 bases from V and 4 from J; bases not matched to a gene: 10. Germline V gives CDR1 SGHRS, CDR2 YFSETQ. The CDR3 loop reads CASIRSAGEADTQYF. In DNA form, the CDR3 reads TGCGCCAGCATTCGGTCAGCGGGGGAAGCAGATACGCAGTATTTT. The entire variable domain, with the rest obtained from reference TRBV5-1 and TRBJ2-3, is as follows: KAGVTQTPRYLIKTRGQQVTLSCSPISGHRSVSWYQQTPGQGLQFLFEYFSETQRNKGNFPGRFSGRQFSNSRSEMNVSTLELGDSALYLCASIRSAGEADTQYFGPGTRLTVL.

The rearrangement links TRBV18 to TRBJ2-7; 7 positions match TRBD1. The CDR3 is made up of 14 amino acids. Germline CDR1 is KGHSH and CDR2 is LQKENI. V shed 3 bases, J shed 4 bases, and the junction held 6 bases outside the gene matches. The CDR3 is CASSPVQGIYEQYF. CDR3 nucleotide sequence: TGTGCCAGCTCACCCGTACAGGGGATTTACGAGCAGTACTTC.

V and J are TRBV6-6 and TRBJ2-2, with TRBD1 as a possible D gene (5 bases). Trimming shortened V by 6 bases and J by 7 bases, and 9 bases separated the two germline ends. Germline CDR1 reads MNHNY; CDR2 reads SVGAGI (reference sequence). The CDR3 is 12 residues long. The CDR3 DNA reads TGTGCCAGCAGCCACAGGATCGGGGAGCTGTTTTTT. It specifies CASSHRIGELFF.

V gene TRBV14 combines with J gene TRBJ2-1; 8 bases are a match to TRBD2. The CDR3 covers 16 residues. J was trimmed by 5 bases and V by 2 bases; bases with no gene match: 8. Germline-derived CDR1 and CDR2 are SGHDN and FVKESK. CDR3 bases: TGTGCCAGCAGCCAATCTAGCCGGGGGGGTAACAATGAGCAGTTCTTC. This gives the protein CASSQSSRGGNNEQFF.

Only a few counts were recorded for this clone. Here the CDR3 DNA reads TGTGCCAGCAGCTTGGACAGGGGGCACGAGACCCAGTACTTC. Amino acid sequence: CASSLDRGHETQYF. The chain links TRBV7-9 to TRBJ2-5; 11 bases agree with TRBD1. The V and J ends lost 3 bases and 5 bases, in that order; junction bases with no gene match: 2. This CDR3 has 14 residues. Germline lookup yields CDR1 SEHNR and CDR2 FQNEAQ (reference sequence).

This chain uses TRBV5-1 with TRBJ2-7, with TRBD2 as a possible D gene (6 bases). This CDR3 region has 17 residues. Trimming stripped 0 bases from V and 2 bases from J, with 18 bases between. The V gene's germline CDR1 is SGHRS and CDR2 YFSETQ. CDR3 sequence (DNA): TGCGCCAGCAGCTTGGCCCTCGGTGCGGGGCTCGCCTACGAGCAGTACTTC. Encoded protein: CASSLALGAGLAYEQYF.

This chain connects TRBV6-5 to TRBJ2-5; 7 bases align to TRBD1. CDR1 is MNHEY and CDR2 is SVGAGI in the germline V gene. V lost 6 bases, J lost 3 bases, and 10 bases stayed unmatched. The CDR3 spans 15 residues. The CDR3 protein is CASSAMVTGKETQYF. The DNA of the CDR3 is TGTGCCAGCAGCGCGATGGTGACAGGGAAAGAGACCCAGTACTTC.

This rearrangement joins TRBV9 to TRBJ1-3; perhaps TRBD1 as D (6 bases). The CDR3 loop spans 15 amino acids. Germline values: CDR1 SGDLS, CDR2 YYNGEE. The V and J ends lost 2 bases and 4 bases respectively, with 13 bases between them. CDR3 nucleotide sequence: TGTGCCAGCAGCGTGACAGGTATTGGAGGAAACACCATATATTTT. It codes for CASSVTGIGGNTIYF.

This clone was counted a few times. This rearrangement joins TRBV9 to TRBJ2-7; 8 nucleotides align to TRBD1. This CDR3 region has 14 residues. J gave up 6 bases and V 4 bases, and 9 bases lay outside the gene matches. The germline V gene encodes CDR1 SGDLS and CDR2 YYNGEE. The CDR3 nucleotides read TGTGCCAGCAGCACACATTCGACAGGGGTCGAGCAGTACTTC. This encodes CASSTHSTGVEQYF.